The 24 T cell receptor beta chains reported below all come from one sample, sequenced in a study of regulatory T cells in long-lasting Graves disease. Construction of TCR beta libraries relied on iRepertoire HTBI primers and on Arm-PCR targeting CDR3 regions. TCRdb re-called the multiplex PCR reads with MiXCR, one entry per CDR3 protein. In the table there are 400,000 to 500,000 distinct CDR3 sequences, around 16% of which are singletons. Time point: newly diagnosed GD, antithyroid drugs for less than 3 months. The TCR library was prepared using RNA isolated from PBMCs. These data were likewise used in another study, on T cells in Graves' hyperthyroidism and ophthalmopathy.

The material sequenced was peripheral blood mononuclear cells (PBMCs), taken at new diagnosis, from a patient treated with antithyroid drugs. The receptors stem from a woman in her 40s with Graves disease.

Ten or more counts support this clonotype. The chain uses TRBV7-3 and TRBJ2-3; 9 bases match TRBD2. V lost 6 bases to trimming and J lost 6 bases; unmatched junction nucleotides: 19. The CDR3 sequence is 18 residues long. CDR1 and CDR2 (germline): SGHTA, FQGTGA. The CDR3 region has the DNA TGTGCCAGCAGGAAGGCAATGGCGGGGCGGGAGGGCCCGGATACGCAGTATTTT. It codes for CASRKAMAGREGPDTQYF.

This clonotype was seen repeatedly, ten times or more. The chain combines TRBV12-3 or TRBV12-4 with TRBJ2-7; TRBD1 matches 8 bases. V lost 6 bases to trimming and J lost 4 bases; unmatched junction nucleotides: 8. CDR3 length equals 14 residues. For the CDR3, the DNA is TGTGCCAGCAGCAAGACAGGGGTGAGATACGAGCAGTACTTC. Translation: CASSKTGVRYEQYF.

This clonotype was detected ten times or more. The J gene is TRBJ2-1, the V gene TRBV11-3; 10 bases map to TRBD1. Trimming took 8 bases from V and 3 from J; bases not matched to a gene: 4. Germline CDR1 and CDR2: SGHNT and YENEEA. The CDR3 has 14 amino acids. In DNA form, the CDR3 reads TGTGCCAGCTCCGGGACAGGGGTCTACAATGAGCAGTTCTTC. It is translated as CASSGTGVYNEQFF.

This clonotype has at least ten counts. The chain links TRBV28 to TRBJ2-1; 16 bases fit TRBD2. J was trimmed by 5 bases and V by 4 bases; bases with no gene match: 14. Germline CDR1 is MDHEN and CDR2 is SYDVKM. CDR3 size: 20 residues. The CDR3 DNA follows: TGTGCCAGCAGTTCATTGGAAGGGACTAGCGGGAGGGCTTTACACAATGAGCAGTTCTTC. Its protein product is CASSSLEGTSGRALHNEQFF. Full variable domain (remainder filled in from reference TRBV28 and TRBJ2-1): DVKVTQSSRYLVKRTGEKVFLECVQDMDHENMFWYRQDPGLGLRLIYFSYDVKMKEKGDIPEGYSVSREKKERFSLILESASTNQTSMYLCASSSLEGTSGRALHNEQFFGPGTRLTVL.

The gene calls are TRBV9 and TRBJ1-5; 8 positions agree with TRBD1. The V segment lost 3 bases and the J segment 6 bases; nucleotides outside the gene matches: 5. The germline V gene encodes CDR1 SGDLS and CDR2 YYNGEE. The CDR3 contains 14 residues. The CDR3 region is CASSAGGAGQPQHF. As DNA, the CDR3 is TGTGCCAGCAGCGCAGGGGGCGCGGGTCAGCCCCAGCATTTT.

In this sample, this clonotype turned up many times. V and J are TRBV6-1 and TRBJ2-4, with D maybe TRBD1 (6 bases). CDR1 and CDR2 from the germline V gene are MNHNS and SASEGT. V lost 6 bases and J 7 bases, leaving 13 bases between the germline ends. The CDR3 runs 13 residues. The CDR3 DNA reads TGTGCCAGCAGCCCAGGGGTAGGGAACATTCAGTACTTC. Its protein is CASSPGVGNIQYF.

J is TRBJ2-1 and V is TRBV5-1; D gene ambiguous. The germline V gene encodes CDR1 SGHRS and CDR2 YFSETQ. The V gene lost 2 bases and the J gene lost 9 bases, with 9 bases spanning the gap. The CDR3 sequence is 12 residues long. CDR3 nucleotides: TGCGCCAGCAGCTTTTTTCTTGGTGAGCAGTTCTTC. Protein: CASSFFLGEQFF. The variable domain in full, with the rest retrieved from reference TRBV5-1 and TRBJ2-1, is KAGVTQTPRYLIKTRGQQVTLSCSPISGHRSVSWYQQTPGQGLQFLFEYFSETQRNKGNFPGRFSGRQFSNSRSEMNVSTLELGDSALYLCASSFFLGEQFFGPGTRLTVL.

The rearrangement joins TRBV10-3 to TRBJ2-1, with D possibly matching TRBD2 (5 bases). Germline CDR1 and CDR2: ENHRY and SYGVKD. V lost 10 bases and J lost 6, with 13 bases in between. The CDR3 has 12 residues. The CDR3 nucleotides are TGTGCCAGCTCACGGGGATGCAATGAGCAGTTCTTC. This translates into CASSRGCNEQFF.

This clonotype was picked up a small number of times. The V call is TRBV19, the J call TRBJ2-6; D possibly matches TRBD1 or TRBD2 (5 bases each). Trimming removed 2 bases from V and 0 bases from J, with 14 bases in between. The germline gives CDR1 LNHDA, CDR2 SQIVND (reference sequence). The CDR3 consists of 18 residues. Written as DNA, the CDR3 is TGTGCCAGTAGTATATTTTCACCCGGGACCTCTGGGGCCAACGTCCTGACTTTC. Its translation: CASSIFSPGTSGANVLTF.

This clonotype has at least ten counts. The rearrangement links TRBV11-3 to TRBJ1-1; TRBD1 matches at 8 bases. The CDR3 loop spans 15 amino acids. Losses at the gene ends were 4 bases for V and 5 bases for J; bases not matched to a gene: 9. CDR1 SGHNT and CDR2 YENEEA come from the germline V gene. For the CDR3, the DNA is TGTGCCAGCAGCTCTAGGGCGACAGGGGTGACTGAAGCTTTCTTT. Translated, it gives CASSSRATGVTEAFF.

This clonotype was seen repeatedly, ten times or more. The V gene is TRBV18, the J gene TRBJ2-3; D assignment may be TRBD1 or TRBD2 (5 bases each). This CDR3 has 14 amino acids. Trimming took off 1 base at V and 4 bases at J, with 9 bases between the two ends. From germline, CDR1 is KGHSH and CDR2 LQKENI. CDR3 protein: CASSPRQGPDTQYF. The DNA of the CDR3 is TGTGCCAGCTCACCACGCCAGGGACCAGATACGCAGTATTTT.

The gene calls are TRBV19 and TRBJ2-7; TRBD1 aligns across 10 bases. V was pared by 11 bases and J by 1 base, with 11 bases of the junction left unmatched. Germline CDR1 LNHDA, CDR2 SQIVND (reference sequence). The CDR3 has 15 amino acids. CDR3 in amino acids: CACSLPGQGSYEQYF. CDR3 nucleotides: TGTGCCTGCTCCCTCCCGGGACAGGGGTCCTACGAGCAGTACTTC.

This clonotype was observed at least ten times. The J gene is TRBJ1-4, the V gene TRBV28, with D possibly TRBD1 on 5 matching bases. The CDR3 consists of 15 residues. Germline V gene lookup returns CDR1 MDHEN and CDR2 SYDVKM. The ends were cut back, 6 bases at V and 8 bases at J, with 19 bases in the middle. The CDR3 DNA sequence: TGTGCCAGCAGATCCCCTCGGACGGGGCACGAAAAACTGTTTTTT. It specifies CASRSPRTGHEKLFF.

This clonotype was seen repeatedly, ten times or more. This chain links TRBV6-2 or TRBV6-3 with TRBJ2-5, with D possibly TRBD1 on 5 matching bases. CDR1 and CDR2 from the germline V gene are MNHEY and SVGEGT. The V end lost 6 bases, the J end lost 1 base, and 15 bases lay between the germline ends. The CDR3 covers 15 residues. For the CDR3, the DNA is TGTGCCAGCAGCGAATTCTTCCAGGGCCAAGAGACCCAGTACTTC. It specifies CASSEFFQGQETQYF.

This clonotype was seen ten or more times. V and J are TRBV6-2 or TRBV6-3 and TRBJ2-1; 7 bases line up with TRBD2. CDR1 and CDR2 from the germline V gene are MNHEY and SVGEGT. V shed 0 bases, J shed 0 bases, and the junction held 5 bases outside the gene matches. The CDR3 sequence is 17 residues long. CDR3 sequence (DNA): TGTGCCAGCAGTTACTCGGTGGAGCGGGACTCCTACAATGAGCAGTTCTTC. Translation: CASSYSVERDSYNEQFF.

The CDR3 nucleotides read TGTGCCAGCAGCCGGAGCTCTAGCGGGTCTCGACCAGATACGCAGTATTTT. Its protein product is CASSRSSSGSRPDTQYF. The chain is built from TRBV7-9 and TRBJ2-3, with 8 positions matching TRBD2. The CDR3 is 17 residues long. Per the germline V gene, CDR1 is SEHNR and CDR2 is FQNEAQ (reference sequence). V trimming: 5 bases; J trimming: 4 bases; junction bases outside the gene matches: 14.

To note about this clonotype: One base separates it from a far larger clone, so it is likely a read error. Lacking the conserved final phenylalanine or tryptophan, this CDR3 likely reflects a read error. This rearrangement joins TRBV7-2 to TRBJ2-7, with D unresolved. The V end lost 0 bases, the J end lost 2 bases, and 5 bases lay between the germline ends. Per germline, CDR1 SGHTA and CDR2 FQGNSA. This CDR3 contains 13 residues. CDR3 coding DNA: TGTGCCAGCAGCTTAGCCGGGCCCTACGAGCAGTACTCC. Translated: CASSLAGPYEQYS.

This clonotype was counted many times. V gene TRBV2 combines with J gene TRBJ2-7, with a tentative D call TRBD2 (6 bases). This CDR3 is built from 15 residues. The germline V gene encodes CDR1 SNHLY and CDR2 FYNNEI. The ends were cut back, 5 bases at V and 4 bases at J, with 18 bases in the middle. CDR3 loop: CASSSDPGELYEQYF. The DNA for the CDR3 is TGTGCCAGCAGTTCCGACCCGGGAGAGTTATACGAGCAGTACTTC.

This clonotype was counted ten times or more. The J gene is TRBJ2-7, the V gene TRBV5-1; TRBD2 is a possible D gene (6 bases). Trimming left V 7 bases short and J 0 bases short, with 11 bases between. CDR1 and CDR2 from the germline V gene are SGHRS and YFSETQ. The CDR3 contains 13 residues. CDR3 sequence: CASRGIVSYEQYF. CDR3 DNA sequence: TGCGCCAGCCGGGGGATAGTCTCCTACGAGCAGTACTTC.

This clonotype has more than one count but fewer than ten. The chain links TRBV29-1 to TRBJ2-2; D uncertain. Per germline, CDR1 SQVTM and CDR2 ANQGSEA. Deletions cut 4 bases from V and 5 bases from J, with 8 bases between. There are 12 residues in the CDR3. For the CDR3, the DNA is TGCAGCGTTGTCCTGGGGACCGGGGAGCTGTTTTTT. Translating it yields CSVVLGTGELFF.

Many counts were recorded for this clonotype. One end of the junction varies from germline; a read error may be responsible. This chain uses TRBV7-9 with TRBJ1-6; D gene uncertain. The CDR3 has 14 residues. Germline loops: CDR1 SEHNR, CDR2 FQNEAQ (reference sequence). The chain's CDR3 is CASSLGQDNSPLHF. In DNA, the CDR3 is TGTGCCAGCAGTTTAGGGCAGGATAATTCACCCCTCCACTTT.

This clonotype appeared many times. The chain employs TRBV30 and TRBJ2-7; D ambiguous. Germline assignment: CDR1 GTSNPN and CDR2 SVGIG (reference sequence). Trimming stripped 2 bases from V and 0 bases from J, with 11 bases between. This CDR3 is 14 amino acids long. CDR3 sequence: CAWSIFGSSYEQYF. As DNA, the CDR3 is TGTGCCTGGAGTATCTTCGGCTCCTCCTACGAGCAGTACTTC. The whole variable domain, filled in from reference TRBV30 and TRBJ2-7, reads SQTIHQWPATLVQPVGSPLSLECTVEGTSNPNLYWYRQAAGRGLQLLFYSVGIGQISSEVPQNLSASRPQDRQFILSSKKLLLSDSGFYLCAWSIFGSSYEQYFGPGTRLTVT.

This clonotype was found a few times. This chain connects TRBV11-2 to TRBJ2-1; D ambiguous. CDR1 and CDR2 (germline): SGHAT, FQNNGV. V was trimmed by 1 base and J by 5 bases, leaving 21 bases between them. This CDR3 spans 18 amino acids. CDR3 DNA: TGTGCCAGCAGCTTAGCATTCCACCAGCCGGAGTCTGACAATGAGCAGTTCTTC. Translation: CASSLAFHQPESDNEQFF. Full variable domain (remainder filled in from reference TRBV11-2 and TRBJ2-1): EAGVAQSPRYKIIEKRQSVAFWCNPISGHATLYWYQQILGQGPKLLIQFQNNGVVDDSQLPKDRFSAERLKGVDSTLKIQPAKLEDSAVYLCASSLAFHQPESDNEQFFGPGTRLTVL.

This clonotype showed up just a few times. The chain carries TRBV3-1 and TRBJ1-3; 7 nucleotides agree with TRBD1. This CDR3 contains 15 residues. Trimming at V came to 4 bases and at J to 2 bases, leaving 5 bases not matched to a gene. From germline, CDR1 is LGHDT and CDR2 YNNKEL (reference sequence). The CDR3 nucleotides read TGTGCCAGCAGCCGAGGAGGGACAGCTGGAAACACCATATATTTT. Translated: CASSRGGTAGNTIYF.